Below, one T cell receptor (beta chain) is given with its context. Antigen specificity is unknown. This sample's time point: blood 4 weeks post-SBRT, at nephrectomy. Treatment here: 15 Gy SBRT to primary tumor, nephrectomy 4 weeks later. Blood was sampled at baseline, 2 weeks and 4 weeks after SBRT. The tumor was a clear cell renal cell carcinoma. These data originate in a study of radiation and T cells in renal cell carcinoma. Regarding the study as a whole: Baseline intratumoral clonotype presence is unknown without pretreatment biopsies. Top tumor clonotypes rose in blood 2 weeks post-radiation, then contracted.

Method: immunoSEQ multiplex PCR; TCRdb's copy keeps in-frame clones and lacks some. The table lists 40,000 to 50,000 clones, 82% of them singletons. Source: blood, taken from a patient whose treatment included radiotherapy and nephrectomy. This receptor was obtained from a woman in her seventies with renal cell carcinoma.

Written as DNA, the CDR3 is TGTGCCATCAGTATAGGGGGCCGGAGCAATCAGCCCCAGCATTTT. Residues: CAISIGGRSNQPQHF. The chain combines TRBV10-3 with TRBJ1-5; 7 positions agree with TRBD1. With 5 bases clipped from V and 1 base from J, the junction kept 5 bases outside the gene matches. CDR3 length equals 15 residues. Germline assignment: CDR1 ENHRY and CDR2 SYGVKD.